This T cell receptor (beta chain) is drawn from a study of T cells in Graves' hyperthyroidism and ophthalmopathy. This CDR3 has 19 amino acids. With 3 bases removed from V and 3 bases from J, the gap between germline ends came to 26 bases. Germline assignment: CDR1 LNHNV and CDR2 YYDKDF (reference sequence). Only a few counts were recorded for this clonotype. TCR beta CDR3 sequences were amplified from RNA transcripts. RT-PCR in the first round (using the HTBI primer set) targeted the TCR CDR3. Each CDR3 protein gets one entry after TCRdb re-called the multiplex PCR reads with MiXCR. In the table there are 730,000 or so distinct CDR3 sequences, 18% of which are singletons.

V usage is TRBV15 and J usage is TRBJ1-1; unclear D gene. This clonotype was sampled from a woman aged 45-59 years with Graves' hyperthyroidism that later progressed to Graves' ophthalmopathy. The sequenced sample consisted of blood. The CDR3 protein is CATSRDHWGQWVVDTEAFF. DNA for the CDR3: TGTGCCACCAGCAGGGACCATTGGGGTCAATGGGTTGTTGACACTGAAGCTTTCTTT.